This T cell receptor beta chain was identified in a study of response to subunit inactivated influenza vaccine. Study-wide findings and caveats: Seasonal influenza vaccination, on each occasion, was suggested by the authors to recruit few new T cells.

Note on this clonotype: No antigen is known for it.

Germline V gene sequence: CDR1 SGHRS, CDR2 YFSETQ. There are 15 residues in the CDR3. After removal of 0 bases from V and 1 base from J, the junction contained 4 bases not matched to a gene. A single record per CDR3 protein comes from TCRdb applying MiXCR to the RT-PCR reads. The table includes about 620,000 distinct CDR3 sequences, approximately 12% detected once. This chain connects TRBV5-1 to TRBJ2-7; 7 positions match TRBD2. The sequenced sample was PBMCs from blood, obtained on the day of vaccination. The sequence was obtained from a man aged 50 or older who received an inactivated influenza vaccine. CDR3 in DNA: TGCGCCAGCAGCTTGGGGGTCGGGAGGTCCTACGAGCAGTACTTC. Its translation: CASSLGVGRSYEQYF.